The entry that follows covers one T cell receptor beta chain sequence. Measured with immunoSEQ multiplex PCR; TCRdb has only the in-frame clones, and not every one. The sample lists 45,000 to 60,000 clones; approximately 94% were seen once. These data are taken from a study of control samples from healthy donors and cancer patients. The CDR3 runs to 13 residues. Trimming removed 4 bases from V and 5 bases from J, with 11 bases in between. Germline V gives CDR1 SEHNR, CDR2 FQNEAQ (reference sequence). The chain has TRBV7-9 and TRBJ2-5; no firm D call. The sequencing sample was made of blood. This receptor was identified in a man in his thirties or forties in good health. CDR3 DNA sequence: TGTGCCAGCAGCTGGACGGTTTCGGAGACCCAGTACTTC. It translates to CASSWTVSETQYF.